This is a list of T cell receptor beta chains from one sample in a study of Tregs in tolerant kidney transplant recipients. Assay: immunoSEQ multiplex PCR; the TCRdb copy retains only in-frame clones and omits some. The sample records about 110,000 clones, nearly 90% being singletons. The material was CD4+ T cells from blood, obtained before the transplant. The receptors were sampled from a human donor who received a combined kidney and bone marrow transplant. Both conserved end residues are part of each CDR3. Fields, in order: V gene, D gene, clone size, J gene, CDR3 DNA, CDR3 protein. The D gene is left open where the match is weak. Size tells how often a clone was seen (once, few, many) or the class of an expanded clone, and some rows leave it out.

TRBV5-1	-	-	TRBJ1-3	TGCGCCAGCAGCTTGGGAGGCTCTGGAAACACCATATATTTT	CASSLGGSGNTIYF
TRBV5-1	-	-	TRBJ1-2	TGCGCCAGCACCCTTACAGGGTTCGATGGCTACACCTTC	CASTLTGFDGYTF
TRBV28	TRBD1	-	TRBJ2-7	TGTGCCAGCAAGACAGGGGGATCCGTGAGCGAGCAGTACTTC	CASKTGGSVSEQYF
TRBV7-6	TRBD2	-	TRBJ2-7	TGTGCCAGCAGCCCCGGACTAGCCCGGACCCACGAGCAGTACTTC	CASSPGLARTHEQYF
TRBV15	-	-	TRBJ1-4	TGTGCCACCAGGGCCACCGACCCCTGGAGTGAAAAACTGTTTTTT	CATRATDPWSEKLFF
TRBV4-1	TRBD2	once	TRBJ2-3	TGCGCCAGCAGCCAAGATTATAACGGGGGGGCCCCAGATACGCAGTATTTT	CASSQDYNGGAPDTQYF
TRBV7-9	-	-	TRBJ2-2	TGTGCCAGCAGCTTTTGGGGGGTTGGGGAGACGAACACCGGGGAGCTGTTTTTT	CASSFWGVGETNTGELFF
TRBV6-5	-	once	TRBJ1-4	TGTGCCACGTGTTCCCCTGCAACTAATGAAAAACTGTTTTTT	CATCSPATNEKLFF
TRBV7-6	TRBD2	-	TRBJ2-7	TGTGCCAGCAGCCCCATAGCGGGAGGGAGCTCCTACGAGCAGTACTTC	CASSPIAGGSSYEQYF
TRBV30	TRBD1	-	TRBJ2-7	TGTGCCTGGAGGGATACCCCAGGGACAGGTCCCTACGAGCAGTACTTC	CAWRDTPGTGPYEQYF
TRBV11-2	-	-	TRBJ2-5	TGTGCCAGCAGCCTCTTCCAAGAGACCCAGTACTTC	CASSLFQETQYF
TRBV18	TRBD1	-	TRBJ1-1	TGTGCCAGCTCACCGACAGGGGGCAGTGCTGAAGCTTTCTTT	CASSPTGGSAEAFF
TRBV4-3	TRBD1	-	TRBJ2-7	TGCGCCAGCAGCCAAGGCCAGGGGGCGGGGTACGAGCAGTACTTC	CASSQGQGAGYEQYF
TRBV11-2	TRBD1	-	TRBJ1-1	TGTGCCAGCAGCTCATTTACAGGGGGTAGCACTGAAGCTTTCTTT	CASSSFTGGSTEAFF
TRBV5-4	-	-	TRBJ1-5	TGTGCCAGCAGCTTGGGAGGAAACAATCAGCCCCAGCATTTT	CASSLGGNNQPQHF
TRBV2	-	few	TRBJ1-2	TGTGCCAGCCCCCCCGGAGGGCGGAGAGGCTATGGCTACACCTTC	CASPPGGRRGYGYTF
TRBV5-6	-	-	TRBJ2-5	TGTGCCAGCAGCCTCATCCCGGGGACCCAGTACTTC	CASSLIPGTQYF
TRBV6-5	-	-	TRBJ1-5	TGTGCCAGCAGTTACAAGGGGCCGAATCAGCCCCAGCATTTT	CASSYKGPNQPQHF
TRBV29-1	-	-	TRBJ2-5	TGCAGTGGTCTTAGTGACAGGGAGACCCAGTACTTC	CSGLSDRETQYF
TRBV4-1	TRBD1	-	TRBJ1-4	TGCGCCAGCAGCCAAGAAACAACAGGGGGCGAAGGAGAACTGTTTTTT	CASSQETTGGEGELFF
TRBV5-4	TRBD2	-	TRBJ2-1	TGTGCCAGCAGCCGTGTTACTAGCGGGAGGATTTCCGGCAATGAGCAGTTCTTC	CASSRVTSGRISGNEQFF
TRBV30	-	once	TRBJ1-4	TGTGCCTGGAGTGAGTTGCAGTCGGGTCGGGGTGAAAAACTGTTTTTT	CAWSELQSGRGEKLFF
TRBV7-2	TRBD1	-	TRBJ1-1	TGTGCCAGCAGCTTACGGGGAACAGGGGGAATCACGGGGGAAGCTTTCTTT	CASSLRGTGGITGEAFF
TRBV25-1	TRBD1	-	TRBJ2-7	TGTGCCAGCAGTGAGGGGACAGGGTGGGCCTACGAGCAGTACTTC	CASSEGTGWAYEQYF
TRBV28	TRBD2	-	TRBJ2-2	TGTGCCAGCCACCCGGCGGGAGGAACATTCAACGCGAACACCGGGGAGCTGTTTTTT	CASHPAGGTFNANTGELFF
TRBV4-2	TRBD2	-	TRBJ2-3	TGTGCCAGCAGCCAAGATTCGAGCGGGGGGGCCAGGGATACGCAGTATTTT	CASSQDSSGGARDTQYF
TRBV19	-	-	TRBJ2-7	TGTGCCAGTAGTACCGGGGTCGGGGACTACGAGCAGTACTTC	CASSTGVGDYEQYF
TRBV5-5	-	-	TRBJ2-1	TGTGCCTCCGCGGGTGGGAGTACCCACAATGAGCAGTTCTTC	CASAGGSTHNEQFF
TRBV12-5	-	-	TRBJ2-2	TGTGCTAGTGGTTTGGTACTAGGGATGGGCACCGGGGAGCTGTTTTTT	CASGLVLGMGTGELFF
TRBV5-1	TRBD2	-	TRBJ2-5	TGCGCCAGCTCCCGGGGGAGTAGCGGGGGTGCCGGGGAGACCCAGTACTTC	CASSRGSSGGAGETQYF
TRBV11-2	-	-	TRBJ1-3	TGTGCCAGCAGCTACGAGCGGACGGACACCATATATTTT	CASSYERTDTIYF
TRBV10-1	TRBD1	-	TRBJ2-5	TGCGCCAGCAGTACCGGACAGGGGGGAACGGGGACCCAGTACTTC	CASSTGQGGTGTQYF
TRBV29-1	-	-	TRBJ2-2	TGCAGCGTGAAACATGCTGGCGGAGACACCGGGGAGCTGTTTTTT	CSVKHAGGDTGELFF
TRBV28	TRBD1	-	TRBJ2-5	TGTGCCAGCAGTTCCGCTCTAGTGGACAGGGGCAAAGAGACCCAGTACTTC	CASSSALVDRGKETQYF
TRBV2	-	-	TRBJ1-4	TGTGCCAGCAGGAAGGGGGACATTAATGAAAAACTGTTTTTT	CASRKGDINEKLFF
TRBV6-1	-	once	TRBJ2-2	TGTGCCAGCAGTGAACAGGCAAACACCGGGGAGCTGTTTTTT	CASSEQANTGELFF
TRBV27	TRBD1	-	TRBJ2-3	TGTGCCAGCAGTCAAATGACAGGGATCAGCACGGATACGCAGTATTTT	CASSQMTGISTDTQYF
TRBV5-4	-	once	TRBJ1-1	TGTGCCAGCAACCCGAAGGTAGGGGCTATGAACACTGAAGCTTTCTTT	CASNPKVGAMNTEAFF
TRBV7-2	TRBD1	-	TRBJ2-3	TGTGCCAGCAGCCCTTTTGGCGGACAGGCATCACAGAGGGGGCAGTATTTT	CASSPFGGQASQRGQYF
TRBV6-5	-	-	TRBJ2-6	TGTGCCAGCAGAATTACTGGGGCCAACGTCCTGACTTTC	CASRITGANVLTF